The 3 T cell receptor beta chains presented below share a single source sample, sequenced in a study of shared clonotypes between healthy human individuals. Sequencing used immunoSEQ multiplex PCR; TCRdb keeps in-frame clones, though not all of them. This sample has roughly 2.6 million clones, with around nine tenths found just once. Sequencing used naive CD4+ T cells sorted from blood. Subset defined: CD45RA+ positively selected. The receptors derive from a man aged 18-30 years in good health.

CDR3 sequence (DNA): TGTGCCAGCAGTCCCGGGGGAACAGGCTTAGGAAATCAGCCCCAGCATTTT. It translates to CASSPGGTGLGNQPQHF. The chain joins TRBV7-8 to TRBJ1-5, with D possibly TRBD1 on 5 matching bases. This CDR3 has 17 amino acids. Trimming left V 6 bases short and J 4 bases short, with 22 bases between. The germline V gene has CDR1 SGHVS and CDR2 FQNEAQ.

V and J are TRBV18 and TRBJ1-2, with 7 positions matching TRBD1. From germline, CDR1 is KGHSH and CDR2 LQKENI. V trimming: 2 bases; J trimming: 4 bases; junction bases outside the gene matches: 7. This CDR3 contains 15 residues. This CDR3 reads CASSPEDRVVYGYTF. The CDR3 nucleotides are TGTGCCAGCTCACCAGAAGACAGGGTAGTCTATGGCTACACCTTC.

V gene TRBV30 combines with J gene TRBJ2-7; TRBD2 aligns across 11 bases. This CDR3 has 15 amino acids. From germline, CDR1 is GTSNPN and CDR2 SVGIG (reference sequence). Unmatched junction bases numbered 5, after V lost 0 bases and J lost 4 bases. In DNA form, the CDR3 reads TGTGCCTGGAGTGTACTAGCGGGGGCGGCGTACGAGCAGTACTTC. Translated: CAWSVLAGAAYEQYF. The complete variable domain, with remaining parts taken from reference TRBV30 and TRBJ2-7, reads SQTIHQWPATLVQPVGSPLSLECTVEGTSNPNLYWYRQAAGRGLQLLFYSVGIGQISSEVPQNLSASRPQDRQFILSSKKLLLSDSGFYLCAWSVLAGAAYEQYFGPGTRLTVT.